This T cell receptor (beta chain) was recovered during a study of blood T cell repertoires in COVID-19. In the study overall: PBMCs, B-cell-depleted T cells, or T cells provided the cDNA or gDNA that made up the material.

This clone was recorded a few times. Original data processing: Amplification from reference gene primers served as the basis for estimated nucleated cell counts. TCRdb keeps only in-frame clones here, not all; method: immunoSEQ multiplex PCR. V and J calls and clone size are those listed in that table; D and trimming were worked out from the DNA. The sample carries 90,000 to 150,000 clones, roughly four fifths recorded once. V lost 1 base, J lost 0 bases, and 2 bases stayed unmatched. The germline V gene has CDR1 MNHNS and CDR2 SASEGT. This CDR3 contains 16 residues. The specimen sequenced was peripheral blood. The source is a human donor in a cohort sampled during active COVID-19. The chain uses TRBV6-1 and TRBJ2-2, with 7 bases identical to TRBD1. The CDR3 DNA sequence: TGTGCCAGCAGTGAAGTGCAGGGGGCGAACACCGGGGAGCTGTTTTTT. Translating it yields CASSEVQGANTGELFF.